This entry is about one T cell receptor (gamma chain). At one end, the junction sequence differs from germline, possibly due to a read error. Other DNA variants within this sample encode the same CDR3. This record belongs to a study of intestinal T cells in coeliac disease. Genomic DNA came from ten approximately 4.8-µm formalin-fixed paraffin-embedded scrolls per case. LymphoTrack primers amplified TRG sequences from about 0.2 ug of biopsy DNA. TCRdb reanalysed the multiplex PCR reads with CATT. This table has around 1,600 gamma-chain clones, roughly 60% appearing once. This CDR3 region has 15 residues. Germline V gene data show CDR1 as VENAVY and CDR2 as YDSYNSRV.

V usage is TRGV8 and J usage is TRGJ1 or TRGJ2. The source is a human donor with celiac disease. Sequencing was done on a sample of a duodenal biopsy. The CDR3 sequence is CATWDRPLHYYKKLF. In DNA, the CDR3 is TGTGCTACCTGGGATAGGCCCCTCCATTATTATAAGAAACTCTTT.